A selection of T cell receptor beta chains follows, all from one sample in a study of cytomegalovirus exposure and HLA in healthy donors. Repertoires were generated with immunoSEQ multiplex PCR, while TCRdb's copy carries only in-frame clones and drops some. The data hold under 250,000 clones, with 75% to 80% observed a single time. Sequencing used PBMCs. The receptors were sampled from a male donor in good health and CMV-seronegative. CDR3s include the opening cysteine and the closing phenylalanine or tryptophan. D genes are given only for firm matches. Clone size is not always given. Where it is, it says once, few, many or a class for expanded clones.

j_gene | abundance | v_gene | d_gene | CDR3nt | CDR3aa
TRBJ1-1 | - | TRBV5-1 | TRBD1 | TGCGCCAGCAGTTTATCAGGGGGCACTGAAGCTTTCTTT | CASSLSGGTEAFF
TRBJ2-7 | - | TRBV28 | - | TGTGCCAGCAGGCCCCCCGGCGGCGTCTCCTACGAGCAGTACTTC | CASRPPGGVSYEQYF
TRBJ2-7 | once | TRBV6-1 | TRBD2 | TGTGCCAGCAACGAAGCGGGAGGGTTCTACGAGCAGTACTTC | CASNEAGGFYEQYF
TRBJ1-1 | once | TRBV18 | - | TGTGCCAGCTCACCACCCCATGACAGGCGCACTGAAGCTTTCTTT | CASSPPHDRRTEAFF
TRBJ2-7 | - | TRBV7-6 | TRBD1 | TGTGCCAGCAGCTTAGCTATACCGGGACAGGCGTCCTACGAGCAGTACTTC | CASSLAIPGQASYEQYF
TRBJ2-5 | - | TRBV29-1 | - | TGCAGCGTTGAAGATTGGACAGGGCGGGGGGAGACCCAGTACTTC | CSVEDWTGRGETQYF
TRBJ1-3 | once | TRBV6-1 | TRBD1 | TGTGCCAGCAGTGAAATCGACAGGGGCATTGGAAACACCATATATTTT | CASSEIDRGIGNTIYF
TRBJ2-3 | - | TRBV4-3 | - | TGCGCCAGCAGCCAAGGCGCTAGGTGGGATACGCAGTATTTT | CASSQGARWDTQYF
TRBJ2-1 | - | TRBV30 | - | TGTGCCTGGAGCGCCGGGTCCGCCTACAATGAGCAGTTCTTC | CAWSAGSAYNEQFF
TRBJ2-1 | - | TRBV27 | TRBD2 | TGTGCCAGCAGTTTAAGCGGGGGCTTCTACCAGGAGCAGTTCTTC | CASSLSGGFYQEQFF
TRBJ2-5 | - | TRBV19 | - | TGTGCCAGTAGTTTCCTTCGGGACCAAGAGACCCAGTACTTC | CASSFLRDQETQYF
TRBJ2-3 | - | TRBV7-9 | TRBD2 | TGTGCCAGCAGCTTATTGCGGGGGGGGACAGATACGCAGTATTTT | CASSLLRGGTDTQYF
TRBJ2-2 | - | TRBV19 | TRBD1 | TGTGCCAGTCTGCAGGGGGAGAACACCGGGGAGCTGTTTTTT | CASLQGENTGELFF
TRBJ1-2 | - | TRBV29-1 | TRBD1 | TGCAGCGTGGGGACAGGGCTACTGGGGAGCTACACCTTC | CSVGTGLLGSYTF
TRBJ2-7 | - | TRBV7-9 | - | TGTTCCACTGATCTAGCTGGTGGCGAGCAGTACTTC | CSTDLAGGEQYF
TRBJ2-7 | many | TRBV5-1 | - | TGCGCCAGCAGCCCCCCAGATGCGGTGGAGCAGTACTTC | CASSPPDAVEQYF